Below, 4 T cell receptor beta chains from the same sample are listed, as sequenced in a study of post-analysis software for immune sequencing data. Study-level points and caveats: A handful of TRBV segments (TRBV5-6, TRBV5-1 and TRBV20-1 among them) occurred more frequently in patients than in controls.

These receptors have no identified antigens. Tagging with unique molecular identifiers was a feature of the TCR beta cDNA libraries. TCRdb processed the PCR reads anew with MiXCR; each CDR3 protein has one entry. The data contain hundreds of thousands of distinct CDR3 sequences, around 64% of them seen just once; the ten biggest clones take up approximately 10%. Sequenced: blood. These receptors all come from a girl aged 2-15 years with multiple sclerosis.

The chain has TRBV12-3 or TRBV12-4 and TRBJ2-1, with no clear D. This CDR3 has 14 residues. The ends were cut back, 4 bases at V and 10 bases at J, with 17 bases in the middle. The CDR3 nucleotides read TGTGCCAGCAGTTCCGATTTTTCAGTGTGGGAGCAGTTCTTC. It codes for CASSSDFSVWEQFF.

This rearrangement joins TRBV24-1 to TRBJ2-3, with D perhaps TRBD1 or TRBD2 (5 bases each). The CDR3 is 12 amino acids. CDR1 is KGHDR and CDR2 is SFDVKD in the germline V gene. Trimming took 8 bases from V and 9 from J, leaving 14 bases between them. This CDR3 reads CATNTPGQTQYF. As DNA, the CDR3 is TGTGCCACCAATACACCGGGGCAGACGCAGTATTTT.

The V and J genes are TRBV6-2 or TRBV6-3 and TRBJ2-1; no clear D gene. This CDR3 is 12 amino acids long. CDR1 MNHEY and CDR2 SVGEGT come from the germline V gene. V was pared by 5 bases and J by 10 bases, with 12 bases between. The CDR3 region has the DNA TGTGCCAGCAGTCTACCTACCCCGGAGCAGTTCTTC. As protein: CASSLPTPEQFF.

The CDR3 nucleotides read TGTGCCAGCAGTCCCACGGAACGCACTGAAGCTTTCTTT. Its translation: CASSPTERTEAFF. J is TRBJ1-1 and V is TRBV11-2, with D hard to call. Trimming removed 6 bases at V and 4 bases at J, with 12 bases between. Per the germline V gene, CDR1 is SGHAT and CDR2 is FQNNGV. The length of the CDR3 is 13 residues.